This T cell receptor (beta chain) was observed in a study of blood T cell repertoires in COVID-19 (dated by TCRdb to the early 2020s). Concerning the study at large: Samples covering the acute and convalescent phases of COVID-19 were provided by collaborators in the United States, Italy and Spain. The prospective study material was composed of cDNA or gDNA derived from T cells, B-cell-depleted T cells, or PBMCs. Deeply sampled blood TCRbeta repertoires from subjects exposed to, actively infected with, or recovered from COVID-19 were included in the dataset. A freely available public database, intended as a resource for researchers studying the immune response to SARS-CoV-2, is where the repertoires were released. The samples were drawn from the first 160 participants of the ongoing ImmuneRACE study and from some 1,300 subjects provided by 6 global collaborators. Nearly every sample came with metadata listing a de-identified subject ID, COVID-19 status, age in years and sex. Where HLA class I and class II types were available, the types were taken from metadata supplied by the sample provider, not from assay-based typing. What the research found in general, with its limitations: The quantity of clinical and demographic metadata differed by source and by participant and was supplied without curation.

To note about this clone: This receptor's antigen is unknown. The record has no base qualities; no much larger clone is one base away.

TCRbeta CDR3 regions were amplified from genomic DNA by means of the immunoSEQ Assay, a bias-controlled multiplex PCR. As for the original processing: Nucleated cell counts per sample were estimated from amplification of reference gene primers within the assay. To quantify the absolute abundance of each unique TCRbeta CDR3 rearrangement, sequence reads were collapsed and filtered. For each sample, productive Simpson clonality was calculated by taking the square root of Simpson's diversity index across productive rearrangements. TCRdb retrieved this table from immuneACCESS and kept in-frame rearrangements only. Not all clones are present; in checked studies, unresolved V genes account for under half, and no reason is known for the remainder. The V and J calls and clone size were taken over from that table, and D and trimming were inferred from the DNA. In this sample the table shows some 170,000 clones, roughly 90% of which occur a single time. The ten top clones hold 1.2% of the sample.

Participants in the prospective study were enrolled through a virtual design, were aged about 18 to 100 years, and lived in approximately 25 United States geographic areas. Cohort assignment in the prospective study relied on participant-reported clinical history from a screening survey and a study questionnaire. In the prospective study, whole blood, serum and a nasopharyngeal or oropharyngeal swab were collected from each participant by mobile phlebotomists. Over a roughly two-month period, participants in the prospective study had the option of providing additional blood draws and questionnaires. Prospective study blood samples were shipped either frozen or at room temperature before DNA extraction. The sequenced material came from PBMCs or T cells enriched from blood (not recorded which). The sequence was obtained from a human donor with acute COVID-19. The donor label of this sample is uncertain.

The CDR3 sequence is CASSVASYGYTF. The DNA is as follows: TGTGCCAGTAGTGTGGCCAGCTATGGCTACACCTTC. The chain uses TRBV19 and TRBJ1-2; too little of a D gene remains to name it. Sequences LNHDA (CDR1) and SQIVND (CDR2) are obtained from the germline V gene (reference sequence). The CDR3 covers 12 residues, taking in both the cysteine and the phenylalanine. Just CDR3 DNA is preserved here, 36 bases in frame from base 1. The junction shows trimming of 5 bases on V and 4 bases on J, plus 8 bases between the germline ends.